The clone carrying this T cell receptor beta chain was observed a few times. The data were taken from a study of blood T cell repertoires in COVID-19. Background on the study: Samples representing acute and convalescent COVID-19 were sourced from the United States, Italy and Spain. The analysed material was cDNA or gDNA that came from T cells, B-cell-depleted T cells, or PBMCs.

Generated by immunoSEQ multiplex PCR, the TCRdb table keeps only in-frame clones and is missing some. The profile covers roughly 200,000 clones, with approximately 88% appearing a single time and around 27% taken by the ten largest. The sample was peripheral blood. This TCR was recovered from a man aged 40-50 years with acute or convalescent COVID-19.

The chain's CDR3 is CSVGTGYSNQPQHF. In DNA, the CDR3 is TGCAGCGTTGGGACGGGATATAGCAATCAGCCCCAGCATTTT. The chain joins TRBV29-1 to TRBJ1-5; D gene unclear. There are 14 residues in the CDR3. Trimming removed 4 bases at V and 0 bases at J, with 10 bases between. The germline V gene encodes CDR1 SQVTM and CDR2 ANQGSEA.